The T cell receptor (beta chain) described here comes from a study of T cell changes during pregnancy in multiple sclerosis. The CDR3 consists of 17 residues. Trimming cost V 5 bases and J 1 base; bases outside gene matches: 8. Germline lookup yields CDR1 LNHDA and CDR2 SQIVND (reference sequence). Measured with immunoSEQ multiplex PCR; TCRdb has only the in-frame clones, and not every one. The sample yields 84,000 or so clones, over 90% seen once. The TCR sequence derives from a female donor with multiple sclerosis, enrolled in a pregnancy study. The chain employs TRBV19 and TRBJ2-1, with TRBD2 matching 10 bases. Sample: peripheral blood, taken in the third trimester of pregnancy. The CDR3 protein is CASSPPVGLASYNEQFF. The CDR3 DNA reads TGTGCCAGTAGTCCTCCTGTGGGACTAGCGTCCTACAATGAGCAGTTCTTC.